A single sample gave rise to the 8 T cell receptor beta chains below, sequenced in a study of brain T cells in children with intractable seizures. Only in-frame clones appear in the TCRdb table, and some are missing; sequencing was by immunoSEQ multiplex PCR. The table lists roughly 80,000 clones, about 90% of them singletons. The sample in question was peripheral blood, obtained at surgery. The receptors were sampled from a girl aged 2-10 years with Rasmussen encephalitis and intractable seizures.

The rearrangement uses TRBV19 and TRBJ2-4, with 9 bases that match TRBD1. The junction had 11 bases not matched to a gene; V was cut back by 6 bases and J by 11 bases. The CDR3 is 14 amino acids. Germline V gene lookup returns CDR1 LNHDA and CDR2 SQIVND (reference sequence). The CDR3 sequence: CASSFWTGANLQYF. The CDR3 nucleotides read TGTGCCAGTAGCTTTTGGACAGGGGCGAACCTTCAGTACTTC.

This chain connects TRBV2 to TRBJ2-2, with no clear D. This CDR3 region has 14 residues. V shed 0 bases and J shed 6 bases, with 8 bases lying between them. Germline CDR1 and CDR2: SNHLY and FYNNEI. CDR3 sequence (DNA): TGTGCCAGCAGTGAAGCACCGGGCGCCGGGGAGCTGTTTTTT. Protein sequence: CASSEAPGAGELFF.

The CDR3 sequence is CASSLGYAGMNTEAFF. Written as DNA, the CDR3 is TGTGCCAGCAGCTTAGGTTATGCAGGTATGAACACTGAAGCTTTCTTT. The chain combines TRBV11-2 with TRBJ1-1; the D is unclear. The CDR3 covers 16 residues. The V end lost 1 base, the J end lost 0 bases, and 12 bases lay between the germline ends. From germline, CDR1 is SGHAT and CDR2 FQNNGV. Drawing the rest from reference TRBV11-2 and TRBJ1-1, the complete variable domain is EAGVAQSPRYKIIEKRQSVAFWCNPISGHATLYWYQQILGQGPKLLIQFQNNGVVDDSQLPKDRFSAERLKGVDSTLKIQPAKLEDSAVYLCASSLGYAGMNTEAFFGQGTRLTVV.

This clone was picked up one time. The chain couples TRBV7-9 to TRBJ2-1; no reliable D call. This CDR3 spans 14 amino acids. Trimming left V 8 bases short and J 1 base short, with 12 bases between. The germline V gene has CDR1 SEHNR and CDR2 FQNEAQ (reference sequence). The CDR3 loop is CASCRLGSYNEQFF. The DNA of the CDR3 is TGTGCCAGCTGCAGGTTGGGATCCTACAATGAGCAGTTCTTC. The whole variable domain, remainder taken from reference TRBV7-9 and TRBJ2-1, is DTGVSQNPRHKITKRGQNVTFRCDPISEHNRLYWYRQTLGQGPEFLTYFQNEAQLEKSRLLSDRFSAERPKGSFSTLEIQRTEQGDSAMYLCASCRLGSYNEQFFGPGTRLTVL.

In this sample, this clone turned up many times. The rearrangement links TRBV29-1 to TRBJ2-5; TRBD1 might be the D (5 bases). This CDR3 is 13 amino acids long. V was clipped by 1 base and J by 4 bases, with 10 bases between them. Germline CDR1 reads SQVTM; CDR2 reads ANQGSEA. CDR3 bases: TGCAGCGTTGAAGGGCAGGGTGGAGAGACCCAGTACTTC. Its protein is CSVEGQGGETQYF.

This chain links TRBV6-6 with TRBJ2-5; 7 nucleotides agree with TRBD1. CDR1 and CDR2 (germline): MNHNY, SVGAGI (reference sequence). V was clipped by 6 bases and J by 2 bases; unmatched bases: 6. This CDR3 has 14 amino acids. The CDR3 sequence: CASRARDSQETQYF. The CDR3 DNA reads TGTGCCAGCAGAGCCCGGGACAGTCAAGAGACCCAGTACTTC.

V gene TRBV7-9 combines with J gene TRBJ2-5, with a weak D call TRBD1 (6 bases). The germline V gene has CDR1 SEHNR and CDR2 FQNEAQ (reference sequence). The CDR3 has 16 amino acids. V was trimmed by 5 bases and J by 5 bases, leaving 21 bases between them. CDR3 coding DNA: TGTGCCAGCAGCAGAACCGCAACAGGGCCTGGGGAGACCCAGTACTTC. Its protein is CASSRTATGPGETQYF.

The chain has TRBV30 and TRBJ2-7; a possible D gene is TRBD1 (6 bases). The V gene lost 2 bases and the J gene lost 5 bases, with 13 bases spanning the gap. This CDR3 comprises 13 residues. CDR1 GTSNPN and CDR2 SVGIG come from the germline V gene (reference sequence). The CDR3 loop reads CAWSPGHTDEQYF. DNA for the CDR3: TGTGCCTGGAGTCCGGGACACACAGACGAGCAGTACTTC.